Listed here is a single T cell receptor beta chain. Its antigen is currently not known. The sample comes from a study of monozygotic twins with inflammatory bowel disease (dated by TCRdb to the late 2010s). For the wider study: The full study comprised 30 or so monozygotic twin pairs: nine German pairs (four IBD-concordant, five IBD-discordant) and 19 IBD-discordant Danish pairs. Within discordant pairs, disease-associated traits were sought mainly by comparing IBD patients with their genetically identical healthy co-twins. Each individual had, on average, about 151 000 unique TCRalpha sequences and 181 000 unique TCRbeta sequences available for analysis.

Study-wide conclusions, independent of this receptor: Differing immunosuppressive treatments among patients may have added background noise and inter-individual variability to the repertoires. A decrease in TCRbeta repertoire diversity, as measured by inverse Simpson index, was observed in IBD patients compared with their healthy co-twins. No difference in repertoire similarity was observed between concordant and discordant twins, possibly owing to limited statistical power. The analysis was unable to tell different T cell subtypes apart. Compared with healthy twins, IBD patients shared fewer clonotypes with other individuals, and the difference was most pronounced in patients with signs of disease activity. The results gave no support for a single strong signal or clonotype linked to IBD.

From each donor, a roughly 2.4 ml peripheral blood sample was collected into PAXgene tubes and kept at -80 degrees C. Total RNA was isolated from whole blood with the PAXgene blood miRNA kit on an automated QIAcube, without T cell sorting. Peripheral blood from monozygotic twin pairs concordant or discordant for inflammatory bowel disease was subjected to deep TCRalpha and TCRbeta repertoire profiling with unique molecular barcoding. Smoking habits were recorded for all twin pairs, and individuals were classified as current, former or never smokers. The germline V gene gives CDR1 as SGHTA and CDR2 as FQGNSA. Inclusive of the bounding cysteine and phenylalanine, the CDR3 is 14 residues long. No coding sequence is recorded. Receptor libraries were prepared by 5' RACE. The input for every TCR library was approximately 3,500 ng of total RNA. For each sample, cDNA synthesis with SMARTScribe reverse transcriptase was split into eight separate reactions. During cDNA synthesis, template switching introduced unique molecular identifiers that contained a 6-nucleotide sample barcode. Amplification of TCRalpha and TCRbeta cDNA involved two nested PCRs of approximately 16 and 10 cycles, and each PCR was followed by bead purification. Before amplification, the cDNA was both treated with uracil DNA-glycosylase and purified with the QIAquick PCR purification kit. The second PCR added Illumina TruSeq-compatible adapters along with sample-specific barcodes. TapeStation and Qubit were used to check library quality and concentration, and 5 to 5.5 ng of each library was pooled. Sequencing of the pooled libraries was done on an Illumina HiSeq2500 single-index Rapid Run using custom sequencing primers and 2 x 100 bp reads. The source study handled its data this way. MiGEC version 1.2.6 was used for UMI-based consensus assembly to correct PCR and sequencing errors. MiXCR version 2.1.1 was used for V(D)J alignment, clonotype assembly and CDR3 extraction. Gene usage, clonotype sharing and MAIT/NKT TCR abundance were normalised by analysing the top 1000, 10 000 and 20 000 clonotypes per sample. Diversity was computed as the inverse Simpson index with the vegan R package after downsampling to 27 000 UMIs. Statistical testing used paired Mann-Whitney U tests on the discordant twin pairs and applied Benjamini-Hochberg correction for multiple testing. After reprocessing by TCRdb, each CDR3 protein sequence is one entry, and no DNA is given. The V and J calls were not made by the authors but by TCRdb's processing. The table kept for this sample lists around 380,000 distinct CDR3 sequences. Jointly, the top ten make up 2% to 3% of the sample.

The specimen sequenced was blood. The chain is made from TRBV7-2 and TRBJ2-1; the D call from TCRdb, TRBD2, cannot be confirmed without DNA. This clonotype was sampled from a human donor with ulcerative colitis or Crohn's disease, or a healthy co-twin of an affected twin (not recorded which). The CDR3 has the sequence CASSGTAGYNEQFF.